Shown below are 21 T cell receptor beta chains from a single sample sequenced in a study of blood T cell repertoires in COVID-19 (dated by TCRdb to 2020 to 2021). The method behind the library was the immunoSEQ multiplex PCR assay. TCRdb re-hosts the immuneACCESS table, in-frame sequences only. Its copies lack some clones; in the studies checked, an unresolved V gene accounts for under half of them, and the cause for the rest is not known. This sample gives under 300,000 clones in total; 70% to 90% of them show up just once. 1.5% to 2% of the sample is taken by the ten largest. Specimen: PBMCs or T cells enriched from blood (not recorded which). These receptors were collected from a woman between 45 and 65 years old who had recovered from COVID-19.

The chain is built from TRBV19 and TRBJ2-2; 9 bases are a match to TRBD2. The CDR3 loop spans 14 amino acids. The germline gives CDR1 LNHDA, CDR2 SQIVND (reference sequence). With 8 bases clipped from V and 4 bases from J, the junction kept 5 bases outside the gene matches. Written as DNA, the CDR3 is TGTGCCAGTGGAGCGGGAGGAGCCACCGGGGAGCTGTTTTTT. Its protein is CASGAGGATGELFF.

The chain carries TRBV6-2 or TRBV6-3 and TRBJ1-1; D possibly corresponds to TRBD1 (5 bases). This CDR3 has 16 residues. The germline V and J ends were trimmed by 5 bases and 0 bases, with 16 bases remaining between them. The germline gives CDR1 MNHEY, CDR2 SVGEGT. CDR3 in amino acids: CASSHRSTVMNTEAFF. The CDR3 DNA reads TGTGCCAGCAGTCACCGATCGACAGTGATGAACACTGAAGCTTTCTTT.

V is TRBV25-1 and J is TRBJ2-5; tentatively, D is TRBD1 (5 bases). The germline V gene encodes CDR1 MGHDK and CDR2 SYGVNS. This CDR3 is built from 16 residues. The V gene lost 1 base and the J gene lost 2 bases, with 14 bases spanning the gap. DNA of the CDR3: TGTGCCAGCAGTGAATCAAGGGGCCACCTACAAGAGACCCAGTACTTC. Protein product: CASSESRGHLQETQYF.

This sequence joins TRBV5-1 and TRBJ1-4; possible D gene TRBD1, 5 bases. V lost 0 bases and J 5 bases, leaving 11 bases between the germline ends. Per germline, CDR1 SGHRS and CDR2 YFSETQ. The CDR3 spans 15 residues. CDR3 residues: CASSLARGGNEKLFF. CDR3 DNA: TGCGCCAGCAGCTTGGCTAGGGGCGGAAATGAAAAACTGTTTTTT.

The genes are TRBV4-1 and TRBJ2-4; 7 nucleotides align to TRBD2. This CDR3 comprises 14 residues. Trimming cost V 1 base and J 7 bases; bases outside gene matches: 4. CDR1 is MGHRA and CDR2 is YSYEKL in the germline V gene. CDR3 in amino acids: CASSQGEGYNIQYF. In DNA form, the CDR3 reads TGCGCCAGCAGCCAAGGGGAGGGGTATAACATTCAGTACTTC.

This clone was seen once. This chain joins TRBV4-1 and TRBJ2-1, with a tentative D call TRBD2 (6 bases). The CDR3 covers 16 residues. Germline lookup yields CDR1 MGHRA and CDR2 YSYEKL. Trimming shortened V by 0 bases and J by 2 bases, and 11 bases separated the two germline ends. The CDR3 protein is CASSQDGGVTYNEQFF. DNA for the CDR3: TGCGCCAGCAGCCAAGATGGAGGGGTGACCTACAATGAGCAGTTCTTC.

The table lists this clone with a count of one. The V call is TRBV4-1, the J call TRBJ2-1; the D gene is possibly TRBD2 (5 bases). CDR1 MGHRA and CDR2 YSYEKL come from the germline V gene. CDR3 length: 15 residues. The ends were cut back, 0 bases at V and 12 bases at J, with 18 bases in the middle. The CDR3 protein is CASSQDLGLGEGQFF. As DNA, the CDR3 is TGCGCCAGCAGCCAAGATTTAGGGCTGGGAGAGGGGCAGTTCTTC.

For the CDR3, the DNA is TGTGCCAGCAGTCGACAGGGGGCAATCTATGGCTACACCTTC. It encodes CASSRQGAIYGYTF. The rearrangement links TRBV28 to TRBJ1-2, with TRBD1 matching 10 bases. After removal of 5 bases from V and 4 bases from J, the junction contained 4 bases not matched to a gene. CDR3 length equals 14 residues. Germline V gene data show CDR1 as MDHEN and CDR2 as SYDVKM.

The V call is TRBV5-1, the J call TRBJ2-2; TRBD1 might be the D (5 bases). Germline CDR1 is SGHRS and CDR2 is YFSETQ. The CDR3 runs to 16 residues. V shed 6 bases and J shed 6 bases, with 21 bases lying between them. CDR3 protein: CASTMAQGGASGELFF. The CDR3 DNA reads TGCGCCAGCACCATGGCGCAGGGTGGTGCCTCCGGGGAGCTGTTTTTT.

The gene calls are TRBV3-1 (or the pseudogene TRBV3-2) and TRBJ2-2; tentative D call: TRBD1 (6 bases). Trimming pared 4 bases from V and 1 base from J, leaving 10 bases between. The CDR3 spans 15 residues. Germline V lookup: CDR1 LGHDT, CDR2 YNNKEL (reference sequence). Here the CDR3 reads CASSPSGVNTGELFF. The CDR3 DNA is TGTGCCAGCAGCCCGTCAGGGGTGAACACCGGGGAGCTGTTTTTT.

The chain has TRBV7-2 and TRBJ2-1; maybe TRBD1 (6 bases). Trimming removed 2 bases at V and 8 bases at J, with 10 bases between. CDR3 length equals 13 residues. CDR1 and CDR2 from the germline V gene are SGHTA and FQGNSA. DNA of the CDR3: TGTGCCAGCAGCTTAAGGACAGTCGATGAGCAGTTCTTC. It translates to CASSLRTVDEQFF. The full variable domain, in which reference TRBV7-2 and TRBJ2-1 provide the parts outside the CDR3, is GAGVSQSPSNKVTEKGKDVELRCDPISGHTALYWYRQSLGQGLEFLIYFQGNSAPDKSGLPSDRFSAERTGGSVSTLTIQRTQQEDSAVYLCASSLRTVDEQFFGPGTRLTVL.

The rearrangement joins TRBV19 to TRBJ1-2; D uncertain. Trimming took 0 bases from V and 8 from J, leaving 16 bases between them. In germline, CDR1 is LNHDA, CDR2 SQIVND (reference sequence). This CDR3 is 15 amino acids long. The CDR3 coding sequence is TGTGCCAGTAGTATAGATCGCTTAAGCGGAGAAGGCTACACCTTC. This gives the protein CASSIDRLSGEGYTF.

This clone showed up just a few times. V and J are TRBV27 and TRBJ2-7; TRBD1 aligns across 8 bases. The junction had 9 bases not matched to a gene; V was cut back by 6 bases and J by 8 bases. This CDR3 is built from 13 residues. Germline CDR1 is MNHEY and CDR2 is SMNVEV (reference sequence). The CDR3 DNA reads TGTGCCAGCAGCACGGACAGGGTGCGCAAGCAGTACTTC. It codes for CASSTDRVRKQYF.

CDR3 amino acids: CAISESVANSYEQYF. The CDR3 DNA reads TGTGCCATCAGTGAGTCTGTTGCTAACTCCTACGAGCAGTACTTC. This chain joins TRBV10-3 and TRBJ2-7; D is ambiguous. CDR1 ENHRY and CDR2 SYGVKD come from the germline V gene. The CDR3 has 15 residues. The ends were cut back, 0 bases at V and 0 bases at J, with 9 bases in the middle.

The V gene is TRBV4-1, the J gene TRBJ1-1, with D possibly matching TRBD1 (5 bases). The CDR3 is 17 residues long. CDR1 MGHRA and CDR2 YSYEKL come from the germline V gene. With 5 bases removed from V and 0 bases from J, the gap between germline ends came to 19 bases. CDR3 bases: TGCGCCAGCAGCGCACAAAGCAGGGCCCCCATGAACACTGAAGCTTTCTTT. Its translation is CASSAQSRAPMNTEAFF.

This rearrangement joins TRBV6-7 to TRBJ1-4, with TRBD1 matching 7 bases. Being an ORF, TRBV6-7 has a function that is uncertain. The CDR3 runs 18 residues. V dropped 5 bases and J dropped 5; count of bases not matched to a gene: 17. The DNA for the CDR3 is TGTGCCAGCAGTAACAATTCTTCCTCCAGGGGGTCCAATGAAAAACTGTTTTTT. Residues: CASSNNSSSRGSNEKLFF.

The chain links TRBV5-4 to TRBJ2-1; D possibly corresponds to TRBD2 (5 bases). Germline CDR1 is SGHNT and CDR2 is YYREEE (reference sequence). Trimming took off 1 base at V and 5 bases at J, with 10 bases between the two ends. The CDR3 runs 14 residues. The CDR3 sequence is CASSLPTRNNEQFF. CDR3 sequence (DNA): TGTGCCAGCAGCTTGCCTACTAGGAACAATGAGCAGTTCTTC.

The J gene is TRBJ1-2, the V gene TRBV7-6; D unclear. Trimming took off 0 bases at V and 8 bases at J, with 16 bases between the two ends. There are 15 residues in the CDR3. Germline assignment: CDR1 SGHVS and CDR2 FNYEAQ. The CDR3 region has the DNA TGTGCCAGCAGCTTAGCGCCCGACCGGTACAGCGGCTACACCTTC. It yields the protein CASSLAPDRYSGYTF.

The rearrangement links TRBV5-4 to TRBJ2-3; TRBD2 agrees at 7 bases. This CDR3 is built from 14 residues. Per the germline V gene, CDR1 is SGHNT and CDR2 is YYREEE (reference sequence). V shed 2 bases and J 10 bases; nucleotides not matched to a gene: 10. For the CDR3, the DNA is TGTGCCAGCAGCTTAACCGGGGGGATAGGAGCGCAGTATTTT. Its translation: CASSLTGGIGAQYF.

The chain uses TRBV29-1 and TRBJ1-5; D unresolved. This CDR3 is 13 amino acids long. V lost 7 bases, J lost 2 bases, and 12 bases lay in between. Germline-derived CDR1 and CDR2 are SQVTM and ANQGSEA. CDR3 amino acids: CSAGDGGNQPQHF. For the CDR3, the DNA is TGCAGCGCTGGAGACGGGGGCAATCAGCCCCAGCATTTT.

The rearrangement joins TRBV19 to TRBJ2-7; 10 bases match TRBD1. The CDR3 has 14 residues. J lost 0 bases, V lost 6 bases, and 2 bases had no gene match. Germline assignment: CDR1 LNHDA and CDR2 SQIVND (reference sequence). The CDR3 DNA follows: TGTGCCAGTAGCCGGGACAGGGGCTCCTACGAGCAGTACTTC. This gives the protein CASSRDRGSYEQYF.